Listed below are T cell receptor beta chains from one sample, sequenced in a study of shared clonotypes between healthy human individuals. Assay: immunoSEQ multiplex PCR; the TCRdb copy retains only in-frame clones and omits some. This table has 2,500,000 or so clones, 92% appearing once. Sequenced: naive CD4+ T cells from PBMCs. The receptors here all came from a man aged 18 to 29 in good health. Some clones in this sample may be carry-over from other donors' samples. Each CDR3 is given with its conserved first and last residue. A D gene is named only where the DNA matches it firmly. Clone sizes are given selectively: once, few, many, or a class where the clone is expanded.

TRBJ1-2 TRBV4-1 . 15 TRBD1 CASSPANWGGGGYTF TGCGCCAGCAGCCCCGCAAATTGGGGAGGGGGCGGCTACACCTTC
TRBJ2-7 TRBV7-2 . 16 . CASSSGGLVSSYEQYF TGTGCCAGCAGCTCTGGGGGACTCGTGTCCTCCTACGAGCAGTACTTC
TRBJ2-2 TRBV19 . 16 TRBD2 CASWTSGRDTPGELFF TGTGCCAGTTGGACTAGCGGGAGGGATACCCCCGGGGAGCTGTTTTTT
TRBJ2-2 TRBV6-4 few 16 . CASSEEGGDYTGELFF TGTGCCAGCAGTGAGGAAGGAGGGGATTACACCGGGGAGCTGTTTTTT
TRBJ2-2 TRBV5-4 . 17 TRBD1 CASTVDRGLPNTGELFF TGTGCCAGCACCGTGGACAGGGGGCTCCCGAACACCGGGGAGCTGTTTTTT
TRBJ2-7 TRBV7-8 . 16 . CASSPWGAGKVYEQYF TGTGCCAGCAGCCCCTGGGGTGCAGGGAAGGTCTACGAGCAGTACTTC
TRBJ1-4 TRBV11-2 few 14 . CASSLRAGNEKLFF TGTGCCAGCAGCCTTAGGGCCGGGAATGAAAAACTGTTTTTT
TRBJ2-3 TRBV6-1 once 15 . CASSPRDLRPDTQYF TGTGCCAGCAGTCCCCGGGACTTACGCCCAGATACGCAGTATTTT
TRBJ2-7 TRBV7-2 . 14 . CASRGDRNSYEQYF TGTGCCAGCAGAGGTGACAGGAACTCCTACGAGCAGTACTTC
TRBJ1-4 TRBV5-1 . 12 . CASSLGNEKLFF TGCGCCAGCAGCTTGGGTAATGAAAAACTGTTTTTT
TRBJ1-4 TRBV7-9 . 16 . CASGLGSFATNEKLFF TGTGCCAGCGGATTGGGATCCTTCGCAACTAATGAAAAACTGTTTTTT
TRBJ2-7 TRBV4-3 . 16 TRBD1 CASSQDGTEHSYEQYF TGCGCCAGCAGCCAAGACGGGACAGAACATTCCTACGAGCAGTACTTC
TRBJ2-7 TRBV28 . 15 TRBD2 CASRRSGRGYGEQYF TGTGCCAGCAGGAGGAGCGGGAGAGGTTATGGCGAGCAGTACTTC